This T cell receptor (beta chain) emerged from a study of blood T cell repertoires in COVID-19 (dated by TCRdb to the early 2020s). With respect to the entire study: Samples covering the acute and convalescent phases of COVID-19 were provided by collaborators in the United States, Italy and Spain. The material from the prospective study consisted of cDNA or gDNA derived from T cells, B-cell-depleted T cells, or PBMCs. Subjects who had been exposed to COVID-19, were actively infected with it, or had recovered from it provided the deeply sampled blood TCRbeta repertoires that made up the dataset. The repertoires were released in a freely available public database intended as a resource for research on the immune response to SARS-CoV-2. Samples were obtained from the ongoing ImmuneRACE study (first 160 participants) and from about 1,300 subjects provided by 6 global collaborators. The sample metadata nearly always contained a de-identified subject ID, COVID-19 status, age in years and sex. HLA class I and class II types, where available, came from metadata supplied by the sample provider rather than from assay-based typing. General findings and caveats noted by the study authors: How much clinical and demographic metadata was included differed by source and by participant, and the metadata was provided uncurated.

The collaborating institutions used their own protocols to collect whole blood in K2EDTA tubes. For TCRbeta analysis, collaborator samples were shipped as frozen whole blood, as isolated PBMCs, or as DNA extracted from either sample type. TCRbeta CDR3 regions were amplified from genomic DNA using the immunoSEQ Assay, a bias-controlled multiplex PCR. The paper's processing steps were these. The number of nucleated cells in each sample was estimated by amplification of reference gene primers within the assay. To quantify the absolute abundance of each unique TCRbeta CDR3 rearrangement, sequence reads were collapsed and filtered. For each sample, productive Simpson clonality was calculated by taking the square root of Simpson's diversity index across productive rearrangements. As stored in TCRdb, this immuneACCESS dataset retains in-frame rearrangements with V and J assigned. A fraction of the clones does not appear; measured against another copy, unresolved V genes explain less than half of the discrepancy, and the remainder lacks a known reason. V and J calls and clone size are given by that table; D and trimming were obtained from the DNA. In all, the sample holds 140,000 or so clones, and approximately 90% of those were seen once. The leading ten clones occupy 0.8% to 0.95% of the sample.

Comment on this clone: Its specific antigen is unknown. No base qualities exist here, and no much larger clone lies one base off it.

The germline V gene (reference sequence) sets CDR1 to LNHDA and CDR2 to SQIVND. Unmatched junction bases come to 6, with V trimmed by 5 bases and J by 7 bases. Taken from cysteine to phenylalanine, the CDR3 has 13 residues. Of the read, only the CDR3 DNA is kept; its 39 bases are in frame from base 1. This receptor was obtained from a woman between 45 and 65 years old with acute or convalescent COVID-19. This sequence uses TRBV19 and TRBJ1-1, and TRBD1 matches 8 of the central bases. Specimen: peripheral blood. The sequence in DNA is TGTGCCAGTAGTTCCGGACAGGGACTTGAAGCTTTCTTT. This translates into CASSSGQGLEAFF. The variable domain in full, with residues beyond the CDR3 obtained from the reference TRBV19 and TRBJ1-1 genes, is DGGITQSPKYLFRKEGQNVTLSCEQNLNHDAMYWYRQDPGQGLRLIYYSQIVNDFQKGDIAEGYSVSREKKESFPLTVTSAQKNPTAFYLCASSSGQGLEAFFGQGTRLTVV.